The 13 T cell receptor beta chains given below trace back to one sample, sequenced in a study of tumor-infiltrating lymphocytes in primary liver carcinoma. With around 450 ng total RNA as template and a constant-region primer, TCR beta cDNA was made. Generation of the TCR beta libraries relied on three nested multiplex PCR rounds using slightly modified ARM-PCR. Two initial PCR rounds of about 11 cycles each paired TRBV1-TRBV30 forward primers with a C-beta reverse primer. One entry per CDR3 protein, called by TCRdb with MiXCR from the multiplex PCR reads. The data hold about 78,000 distinct CDR3 sequences, with roughly three quarters observed a single time. From unsorted bulk tissue weighing roughly 17-34 mg, DNA and RNA were co-extracted. The specimen sequenced was liver tumor tissue from sampling region 4. Stated subset: tumor region T4, right-lateral pole. These TCRs come from a man in his forties or fifties with primary liver carcinoma and hepatitis B virus infection.

In regard to this clonotype: One junction end does not reproduce the germline sequence, and a read error may be involved. The gene calls are TRBV15 and TRBJ2-5, with TRBD2 as a possible D gene (6 bases). This CDR3 region has 17 residues. From germline, CDR1 is LNHNV and CDR2 YYDKDF (reference sequence). This chain's CDR3 is CAISRVGSRDLGETQYF. For the CDR3, the DNA is TGTGCCATCAGCAGAGTAGGGTCTAGGGACTTAGGGGAGACCCAGTACTTC.

Only a few counts were recorded for this clonotype. The V gene is TRBV28, the J gene TRBJ2-5; D is perhaps TRBD2 (5 bases). Germline assignment: CDR1 MDHEN and CDR2 SYDVKM. The CDR3 totals 15 residues. The V and J ends lost 8 bases and 5 bases respectively, with 21 bases between them. This CDR3 reads CASSGWEYRGETQYF. In DNA, the CDR3 is TGTGCCAGCTCCGGGTGGGAATATCGAGGGGAGACCCAGTACTTC.

A note on this clonotype: A read error is likely, as this CDR3 ends without the conserved phenylalanine or tryptophan. This rearrangement joins TRBV5-6 to TRBJ2-1; 7 nucleotides agree with TRBD2. This CDR3 is 15 amino acids long. Germline loops: CDR1 SGHDT, CDR2 YYEEEE. The chain's CDR3 is CASTSRAGEYNEQFL. CDR3 in DNA: TGTGCCAGCACCTCGAGGGCGGGGGAGTACAATGAACAGTTCCTC.

About this clonotype: It may be a read error: a sequence one base away is much more abundant. Without the conserved terminal phenylalanine or tryptophan, this CDR3 likely stems from a read error. The chain combines TRBV28 with TRBJ2-7, with TRBD1 as a possible D gene (6 bases). V was clipped by 6 bases and J by 4 bases, with 16 bases between them. This CDR3 spans 14 amino acids. Germline V lookup: CDR1 MDHEN, CDR2 SYDVKM. CDR3 sequence: CASSPDSEGYEQYL. CDR3 sequence (DNA): TGTGCCAGCAGCCCGGACAGCGAAGGATACGAGCAGTACTTA.

This clonotype has ten or more counts. The gene calls are TRBV29-1 and TRBJ2-3; D is unclear. V lost 4 bases, J lost 2 bases, and 19 bases lay in between. The length of the CDR3 is 16 residues. Germline CDR1 reads SQVTM; CDR2 reads ANQGSEA. CDR3 coding DNA: TGCAGCGTTGTCCCTTTGTTTGGCAAGGCCACAGATACGCAGTATTTT. This encodes CSVVPLFGKATDTQYF.

In the case of this clonotype: An end of the junction does not agree with germline; a read error may underlie this. This sequence joins TRBV6-1 and TRBJ2-7; D not resolved. The CDR3 runs 12 residues. Germline V gene sequence: CDR1 MNHNS, CDR2 SASEGT. The chain's CDR3 is CASSVRAYEHYF. The DNA for the CDR3 is TGTGCCAGCAGCGTTCGGGCCTACGAGCACTACTTC.

On this clonotype: This CDR3 fails to terminate in the conserved phenylalanine or tryptophan, so it likely reflects a read error. The chain joins TRBV29-1 to TRBJ2-1, with D hard to call. CDR1 and CDR2 (germline): SQVTM, ANQGSEA. The V and J ends lost 4 bases and 7 bases respectively, with 11 bases between them. There are 12 residues in the CDR3. This chain's CDR3 is CSVVLSRNEQFS. Written as DNA, the CDR3 is TGCAGCGTTGTGTTGAGCCGAAATGAGCAGTTCTCC.

In this sample, this clonotype turned up a few times. Given a much more abundant clone one base away, this may be a read error. This sequence joins TRBV5-6 and TRBJ2-3; 14 bases line up with TRBD2. There are 19 residues in the CDR3. Germline V gene sequence: CDR1 SGHDT, CDR2 YYEEEE. V shed 6 bases, J shed 3 bases, and the junction held 15 bases outside the gene matches. The chain's CDR3 is CASNPTSGRAGARTDTQYF. The CDR3 DNA sequence: TGTGCCAGCAATCCGACTAGCGGGAGGGCCGGGGCTCGTACAGATACGCAGTATTTT.

Concerning this clonotype itself: The junction does not match germline at one end; this may be a read error. The rearrangement links TRBV6-6 to TRBJ1-1; the D gene is possibly TRBD1 (6 bases). CDR3 size: 15 residues. Germline CDR1 and CDR2: MNHNY and SVGAGI (reference sequence). The CDR3 DNA is TGTGCAAGCAGTTACAATGGGGGCGAGGACATTGAAGCTTTCTTT. It translates to CASSYNGGEDIEAFF.

As regards this clonotype: The conserved final phenylalanine or tryptophan is absent from the CDR3, which likely points to a read error. V is TRBV10-3 and J is TRBJ2-3, with 15 bases lining up with TRBD2. The CDR3 contains 17 residues. Germline V gene sequence: CDR1 ENHRY, CDR2 SYGVKD. CDR3 sequence: CAISDYGLAGGPDTQYL. The CDR3, as DNA: TGCGCCATCAGTGACTACGGACTAGCGGGAGGGCCGGATACGCAGTATTTA.

V usage is TRBV15 and J usage is TRBJ1-3; the match to TRBD1 covers 9 bases. The germline V gene encodes CDR1 LNHNV and CDR2 YYDKDF (reference sequence). The V segment lost 4 bases and the J segment 0 bases; nucleotides outside the gene matches: 7. The CDR3 runs 17 residues. The CDR3 bases are TGTGCCACCAGCAACCGGGACAGGGCGTTCTCTGGAAACACCATATATTTT. Protein sequence: CATSNRDRAFSGNTIYF.

The V gene is TRBV7-9, the J gene TRBJ1-1; D is unresolved. With 9 bases removed from V and 0 bases from J, the gap between germline ends came to 17 bases. CDR1 is SEHNR and CDR2 is FQNEAQ in the germline V gene (reference sequence). This CDR3 spans 15 amino acids. CDR3 protein: CASSPQWLMNTEAFF. The CDR3 DNA reads TGTGCCAGTAGCCCTCAGTGGCTAATGAACACTGAAGCTTTCTTT.

With respect to this clonotype: One junction end does not reproduce the germline sequence, and a read error may be involved. CDR3: CAGSFDGQFSYEQYF. Here the CDR3 DNA reads TGTGCTGGCAGCTTCGACGGACAGTTCTCCTACGAGCAGTATTTC. V is TRBV11-1 and J is TRBJ2-7; D is perhaps TRBD1 (6 bases). The CDR3 has 15 residues. Germline CDR1 reads SGHAT; CDR2 reads FQDESV (reference sequence).